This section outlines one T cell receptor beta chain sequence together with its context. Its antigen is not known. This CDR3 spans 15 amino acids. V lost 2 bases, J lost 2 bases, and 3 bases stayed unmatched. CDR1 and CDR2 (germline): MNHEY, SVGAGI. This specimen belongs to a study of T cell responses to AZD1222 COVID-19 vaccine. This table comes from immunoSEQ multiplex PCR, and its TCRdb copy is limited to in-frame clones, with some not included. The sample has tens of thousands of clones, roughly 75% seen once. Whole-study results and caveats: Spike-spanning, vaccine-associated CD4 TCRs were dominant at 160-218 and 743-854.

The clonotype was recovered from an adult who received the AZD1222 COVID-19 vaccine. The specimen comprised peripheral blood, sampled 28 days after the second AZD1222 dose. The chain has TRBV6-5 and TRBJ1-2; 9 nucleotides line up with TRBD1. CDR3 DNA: TGTGCCAGCAGTTACCAAGGACAGGGGAACTATGGCTACACCTTC. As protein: CASSYQGQGNYGYTF.